This TCR beta chain comes out of a study of control samples from healthy donors and cancer patients. The protocol was immunoSEQ multiplex PCR, while the TCRdb copy is restricted to in-frame clones and leaves out a portion. The sample has approximately 110,000 clones, approximately 83% seen once; the top ten hold 13%. There are 13 residues in the CDR3. V dropped 7 bases and J dropped 2 bases, with 14 bases sitting between them. CDR1 SQVTM and CDR2 ANQGSEA come from the germline V gene. The chain couples TRBV29-1 to TRBJ1-1, with a possible D match to TRBD1 (6 bases). The sample consisted of blood. The sequence was collected from a woman between 45 and 60 years old in good health. The CDR3 spells CSADLQGNTEAFF. The DNA for the CDR3 is TGCAGCGCAGACTTACAGGGCAACACTGAAGCTTTCTTT.